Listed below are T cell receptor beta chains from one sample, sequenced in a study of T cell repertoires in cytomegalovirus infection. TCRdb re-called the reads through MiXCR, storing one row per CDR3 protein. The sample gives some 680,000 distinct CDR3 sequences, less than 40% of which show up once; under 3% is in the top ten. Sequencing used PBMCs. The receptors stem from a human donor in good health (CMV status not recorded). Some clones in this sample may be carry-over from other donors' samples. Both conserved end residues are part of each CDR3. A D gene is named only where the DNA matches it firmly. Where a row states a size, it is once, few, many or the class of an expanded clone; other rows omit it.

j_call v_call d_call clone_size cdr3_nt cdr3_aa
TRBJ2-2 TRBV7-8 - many TGTGCCAGCAGCTTAAACGGCGAGGCCAACACCGGGGAGCTGTTTTTT CASSLNGEANTGELFF
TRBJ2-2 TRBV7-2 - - TGTGCCAGCAGCGACCGGGACTCTCTGACTGGGGAGCTGTTTTTT CASSDRDSLTGELFF
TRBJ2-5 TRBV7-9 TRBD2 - TGTGCCAGCAGCTCTAGCGGGGGGCCGTACCAAGAGACCCAGTACTTC CASSSSGGPYQETQYF
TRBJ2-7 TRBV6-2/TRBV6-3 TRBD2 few TGTGCCAGCAGCCGCAGACTAGCGGGACCCCATCTGGAGCAGTACTTC CASSRRLAGPHLEQYF
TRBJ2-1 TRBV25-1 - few TGTGCCAGCAGTGCGGGGTTAGGGATTTTGTTGGAGCAGTTCTTC CASSAGLGILLEQFF
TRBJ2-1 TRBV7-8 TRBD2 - TGTGCCAGCAGCTTAGGAGTAGCGGGAGTTTTGCATGAGCAGTTCTTC CASSLGVAGVLHEQFF
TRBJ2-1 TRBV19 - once TGTGCCAGTAGTACCCTCCCCTGGACTCAACATGAGCAGTTCTTC CASSTLPWTQHEQFF
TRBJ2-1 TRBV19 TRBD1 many TGTGCCAGTAGTTGGATGTTCCGGGACAGGGTTTCCAATGAGCAGTTCTTC CASSWMFRDRVSNEQFF
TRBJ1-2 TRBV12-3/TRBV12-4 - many TGTGCCAGCAGTTTGACCAACTATGGCTACACCTTC CASSLTNYGYTF
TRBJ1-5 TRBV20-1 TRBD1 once TGCAGTGCTAGAGCTTTGGGACAGGGGAACAATCAGCCCCAGCATTTT CSARALGQGNNQPQHF
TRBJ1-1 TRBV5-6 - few TGTGCCAGCAGCCCTTACGGGGAGAGTATGAACACTGAAGCTTTCTTT CASSPYGESMNTEAFF
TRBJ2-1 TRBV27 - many TGTGCCAGCAGTTTCCGCGGGACTCACTCCTACAATGAGCAGTTCTTC CASSFRGTHSYNEQFF
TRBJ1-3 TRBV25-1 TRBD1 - TGTGCCAGCAGTAGTCCCCTTACAGGGGGCTCTGGAAACACCATATATTTT CASSSPLTGGSGNTIYF
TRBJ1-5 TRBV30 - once TGTGCCTGGAGTGTTGGTCTTCTCAATCAGCCCCAGCATTTT CAWSVGLLNQPQHF
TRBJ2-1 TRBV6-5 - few TGTGCCAGCAGTTTCGTTTTTGGGAATGAGCAGTTCTTC CASSFVFGNEQFF
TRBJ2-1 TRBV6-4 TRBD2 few TGTGCCAGCAGCCTCAGCGGGGACTCCTACAATGAGCAGTTCTTC CASSLSGDSYNEQFF
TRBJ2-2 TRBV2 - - TGTGCCAGCAGTGAAACCAGGACGGCCACCGGGGAGCTGTTTTTT CASSETRTATGELFF
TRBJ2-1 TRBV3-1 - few TGTGCCAGCAGCCAAGATCGGTGGGACGGAGGGATATCCTACAATGAGCAGTTCTTC CASSQDRWDGGISYNEQFF
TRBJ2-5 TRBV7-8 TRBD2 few TGTGCCAGCAGCCTTTTCGCGGGAGGGGGAATACAAGAGACCCAGTACTTC CASSLFAGGGIQETQYF
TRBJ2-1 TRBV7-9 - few TGTGCCAGCAGCCTACCCGGGAGAGGCTCCTACAATGAGCAGTTCTTC CASSLPGRGSYNEQFF
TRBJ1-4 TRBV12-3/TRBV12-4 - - TGTGCCAGCGGCCCGGGACTACTTAATGAAAAACTGTTTTTT CASGPGLLNEKLFF
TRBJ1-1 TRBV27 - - TGTGCCCGCAGTTTCCTCGGGATGAACACTGAAGCTTTCTTT CARSFLGMNTEAFF
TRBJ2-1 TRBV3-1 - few TGTGCCAGCAGCCATTACAACAGGCGGGGTGAGCAGTTCTTC CASSHYNRRGEQFF
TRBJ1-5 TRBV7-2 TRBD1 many TGTGCCAGCAGCTTTACAGGGGGTCAGCCCCAGCATTTT CASSFTGGQPQHF
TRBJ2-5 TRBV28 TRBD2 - TGTGCCAGCAGTTTTGAGGAGCGGGGCCCAAAGGAGACCCAGTACTTC CASSFEERGPKETQYF
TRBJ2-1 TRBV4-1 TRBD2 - TGCGCCAGCAGCCTCCTACTAGCGGGGTTATACAATGAGCAGTTCTTC CASSLLLAGLYNEQFF
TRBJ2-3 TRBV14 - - TGTGCCAGCAGCCAAGATGGGATTTTCACAGATACGCAGTATTTT CASSQDGIFTDTQYF
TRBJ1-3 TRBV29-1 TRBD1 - TGCAGCGTTCTACAGGGGGTTCAGGCGGGCTCTGGAAACACCATATATTTT CSVLQGVQAGSGNTIYF
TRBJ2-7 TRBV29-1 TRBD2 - TGCAGCGTTGGTCCTAGGCGGGAGGAGTCCTACGAGCAGTACTTC CSVGPRREESYEQYF
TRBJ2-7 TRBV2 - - TGTGCCAGCGTGGAGCAGGGTTTTAGTAACTACGAGCAGTACTTC CASVEQGFSNYEQYF
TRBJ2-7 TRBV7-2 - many TGTGCCAGCAGCTTAGACCCGACGCAAAGCAAGTACTTC CASSLDPTQSKYF
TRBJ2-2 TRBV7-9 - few TGTGCCAGCAGCTTGATTAGGACAGTCGGGGAGCTGTTTTTT CASSLIRTVGELFF
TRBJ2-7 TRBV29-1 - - TGCAGCTCTCAAAGTTATCCGGGGGAGCAGTACTTC CSSQSYPGEQYF
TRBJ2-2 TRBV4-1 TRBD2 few TGCGCCAGCAGCCAACCAGGGACTAGCGGGTCCGGCGGGGAGCTGTTTTTT CASSQPGTSGSGGELFF
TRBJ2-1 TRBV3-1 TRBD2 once TGTGCCAGCAGCCGAGCGGGAGTGGGGTACAATGAGCAGTTCTTC CASSRAGVGYNEQFF
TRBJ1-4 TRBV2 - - TGTGCCAGCCACACGCTTATAGGTCCAAGTGAAAAACTGTTTTTT CASHTLIGPSEKLFF
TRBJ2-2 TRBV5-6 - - TGTGCCAGCAGCTTGATAAGGGCGGGGTCATTTCCCGGGGAGCTGTTTTTT CASSLIRAGSFPGELFF
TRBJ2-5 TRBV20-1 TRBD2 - TGCAGTGCTAGGGGTAGCGGGAGTCACCGGGAGACCCAGTACTTC CSARGSGSHRETQYF